This T cell receptor (beta chain) stems from a study of T-cell reconstitution after alpha-beta-depleted transplantation in children. The sample holds many counts of this clonotype. This sample's TCRbeta library carried unique molecular identifier barcodes. TCRdb ran MiXCR on the PCR reads and lists one entry per CDR3 protein. This sample has just over 7,500 distinct CDR3 sequences; roughly 13% occur once, and the top ten carry about half. V was shortened by 0 bases and J by 5 bases, with 10 bases between the two germline ends. This CDR3 is built from 14 residues. CDR1 LGHDT and CDR2 YNNKEL come from the germline V gene (reference sequence).

The sample here was PBMCs, mostly from graft donor cells, taken 60 days after TCRalphabeta/CD19-depleted stem cell transplant. The receptor was derived from a patient aged 2 to 9 who had a stem cell transplant for inherited bone marrow failure, so the T cells may come from the graft donor. The chain uses TRBV3-1 and TRBJ2-5; no firm D call. The CDR3, as DNA: TGTGCCAGCAGCCAAGATTGGCAGAGCGAGACCCAGTACTTC. Its translation: CASSQDWQSETQYF.